This passage covers 18 T cell receptor beta chains from one sample sequenced in a study of siplizumab effects on memory and regulatory T cells. Generated by immunoSEQ multiplex PCR, the TCRdb table keeps only in-frame clones and is missing some. The sample includes tens of thousands of clones, approximately 93% of them seen just once. Input material: non-Treg CD4+ T cells sorted from blood. The receptors were gathered from a human donor in good health.

The chain uses TRBV7-6 and TRBJ1-3, with 9 nucleotides matching TRBD1. After removal of 4 bases from V and 4 bases from J, the junction contained 2 bases not matched to a gene. Germline CDR1 and CDR2: SGHVS and FNYEAQ. The length of the CDR3 is 14 residues. The CDR3 here is CASSSDRGGNTIYF. In nucleotides, the CDR3 is TGTGCCAGCAGCTCCGACAGGGGGGGAAACACCATATATTTT.

The gene calls are TRBV10-3 and TRBJ2-7; no clear D. CDR3 length: 12 amino acids. V lost 4 bases to trimming and J lost 0 bases, with 4 bases between them. Per the germline V gene, CDR1 is ENHRY and CDR2 is SYGVKD. In nucleotides, the CDR3 is TGTGCCATCAGTGCACACTCCTACGAGCAGTACTTC. Protein sequence: CAISAHSYEQYF.

The rearrangement uses TRBV5-1 and TRBJ2-7; 9 bases match TRBD2. CDR1 and CDR2 from the germline V gene are SGHRS and YFSETQ. With 1 base clipped from V and 3 bases from J, the junction kept 17 bases outside the gene matches. The CDR3 is 19 amino acids. The CDR3 DNA sequence: TGCGCCAGCAGCTTGACTTATAGCGGGGGCGCAACCGTACGCTACGAGCAGTACTTC. As protein: CASSLTYSGGATVRYEQYF.

The chain couples TRBV19 to TRBJ2-5; tentative D call: TRBD1 (5 bases). Germline CDR1 is LNHDA and CDR2 is SQIVND (reference sequence). The CDR3 sequence is 17 residues long. The germline V and J ends were trimmed by 7 bases and 5 bases, with 26 bases remaining between them. In DNA form, the CDR3 reads TGTGCCAGTAACTCACCCAGGGCACCCCAAGGACGGGAGACCCAGTACTTC. Protein sequence: CASNSPRAPQGRETQYF.

This clone was picked up one time. V and J are TRBV5-1 and TRBJ2-2; D is uncertain. Between the trimmed V and J ends, which lost 0 bases and 4 bases, there was a span of 4 bases. The CDR3 is 13 residues long. Germline CDR1 reads SGHRS; CDR2 reads YFSETQ. CDR3 coding DNA: TGCGCCAGCAGCTTGGGTCTCACCGGGGAGCTGTTTTTT. Translation gives CASSLGLTGELFF.

The V and J genes are TRBV6-1 and TRBJ1-4, with TRBD1 identical over 7 bases. The ends lost 4 bases at V and 3 bases at J; junction bases unmatched: 5. In germline, CDR1 is MNHNS, CDR2 SASEGT. The CDR3 is 15 amino acids. CDR3 nucleotides: TGTGCCAGCAGTGGGGGACAGTCGGCTAATGAAAAACTGTTTTTT. Translated, it gives CASSGGQSANEKLFF.

The rearrangement links TRBV6-6 to TRBJ2-5; D call uncertain. Germline CDR1 MNHNY, CDR2 SVGAGI (reference sequence). V lost 2 bases and J 2 bases, leaving 9 bases between the germline ends. The CDR3 totals 14 residues. CDR3 nucleotide sequence: TGTGCCAGCAGTTACGGGCGGTTTCAAGAGACCCAGTACTTC. This encodes CASSYGRFQETQYF.

V gene TRBV5-4 combines with J gene TRBJ2-7; no reliable D call. The germline gives CDR1 SGHNT, CDR2 YYREEE (reference sequence). The CDR3 consists of 12 residues. V dropped 0 bases and J dropped 3 bases, with 4 bases sitting between them. CDR3 residues: CASSLEHYEQYF. The CDR3 DNA is TGTGCCAGCAGCTTGGAACACTACGAGCAGTACTTC.

The V and J genes are TRBV7-6 and TRBJ1-1; tentative D call: TRBD1 (5 bases). The V end was cut by 4 bases, the J end by 0 bases, with 12 bases between. Germline V gene data show CDR1 as SGHVS and CDR2 as FNYEAQ. The CDR3 covers 15 residues. This CDR3 reads CASSSAGTVNTEAFF. The CDR3 nucleotides are TGTGCCAGCAGCTCGGCAGGGACGGTGAACACTGAAGCTTTCTTT.

The V gene is TRBV5-5, the J gene TRBJ1-3, with D possibly being TRBD1 (5 bases). The CDR3 extends over 14 amino acids. Germline assignment: CDR1 SGHKS and CDR2 YYEKEE (reference sequence). Trimming pared 6 bases from V and 0 bases from J, leaving 10 bases between. The CDR3 DNA follows: TGTGCCAGCACAGGGCCACCCTCTGGAAACACCATATATTTT. It is translated as CASTGPPSGNTIYF.

The chain employs TRBV19 and TRBJ1-2; 7 bases are shared with TRBD1. The trim removed 5 bases at V and 4 bases at J, leaving 10 bases unmatched. The CDR3 length is 15 residues. The germline CDR1 and CDR2 sequences are LNHDA and SQIVND (reference sequence). CDR3 nucleotides: TGTGCCAGTAGTGCTCACAGGGGATCTCCCTATGGCTACACCTTC. Translation gives CASSAHRGSPYGYTF. Combining the CDR3 with reference TRBV19 and TRBJ1-2 gives the whole variable domain DGGITQSPKYLFRKEGQNVTLSCEQNLNHDAMYWYRQDPGQGLRLIYYSQIVNDFQKGDIAEGYSVSREKKESFPLTVTSAQKNPTAFYLCASSAHRGSPYGYTFGSGTRLTVV.

The chain employs TRBV10-3 and TRBJ2-5; 7 nucleotides align to TRBD2. V was clipped by 10 bases and J by 5 bases; unmatched bases: 13. The CDR3 consists of 14 residues. CDR1 and CDR2 from the germline V gene are ENHRY and SYGVKD. The CDR3 sequence: CATTPGGGPETQYF. Written as DNA, the CDR3 is TGTGCCACCACCCCGGGGGGAGGGCCGGAGACCCAGTACTTC.

The gene calls are TRBV7-6 and TRBJ1-1; D uncertain. The germline V and J ends were trimmed by 2 bases and 0 bases, with 13 bases remaining between them. This CDR3 region has 16 residues. The germline V gene encodes CDR1 SGHVS and CDR2 FNYEAQ. The CDR3 region has the DNA TGTGCCAGCAGCTTAATATCGGGTGAGGTGAACACTGAAGCTTTCTTT. Protein product: CASSLISGEVNTEAFF.

This rearrangement joins TRBV7-2 to TRBJ1-3, with a weak D call TRBD1 (6 bases). Per germline, CDR1 SGHTA and CDR2 FQGNSA. This CDR3 has 19 amino acids. V was trimmed by 2 bases and J by 1 base, leaving 21 bases between them. The DNA of the CDR3 is TGTGCCAGCAGCTTAAGGGTCCCTCGGGGGCAGAGATCTGGAAACACCATATATTTT. It yields the protein CASSLRVPRGQRSGNTIYF.

This CDR3 is CASSETRKFRGHPNTEAFF. The CDR3 nucleotides are TGCGCCAGCAGTGAGACCAGAAAGTTCCGCGGACACCCTAACACTGAAGCTTTCTTT. The chain uses TRBV10-1 and TRBJ1-1; D perhaps matches TRBD1 (5 bases). From germline, CDR1 is WNHNN and CDR2 SYGVQD (reference sequence). Trimming cost V 2 bases and J 2 bases, with 24 bases left between them. This CDR3 region has 19 residues.

CDR3 nucleotide sequence: TGCGCCAGCAGCTTGGACAGGGACTATGGCTACACCTTC. Translation gives CASSLDRDYGYTF. The rearrangement links TRBV5-1 to TRBJ1-2, with D possibly matching TRBD1 (6 bases). The germline V gene has CDR1 SGHRS and CDR2 YFSETQ. The V and J ends lost 0 bases and 3 bases respectively, with 6 bases between them. The CDR3 totals 13 residues.

The chain's CDR3 is CASSLVRNTEAFF. The CDR3 DNA is TGCGCCAGCAGCTTGGTAAGGAACACTGAAGCTTTCTTT. The chain has TRBV5-1 and TRBJ1-1; D is undetermined. CDR3 size: 13 residues. V lost 0 bases, J lost 1 base, and 4 bases lay in between. Germline V gene lookup returns CDR1 SGHRS and CDR2 YFSETQ.

The CDR3 DNA follows: TGTGCCAGCAGCTTTGCCCAGGGAGATACGCAGTATTTT. This gives the protein CASSFAQGDTQYF. The V call is TRBV7-6, the J call TRBJ2-3; D possibly corresponds to TRBD1 (5 bases). Germline V gene sequence: CDR1 SGHVS, CDR2 FNYEAQ. V lost 3 bases and J 5 bases, leaving 9 bases between the germline ends. The CDR3 covers 13 residues.